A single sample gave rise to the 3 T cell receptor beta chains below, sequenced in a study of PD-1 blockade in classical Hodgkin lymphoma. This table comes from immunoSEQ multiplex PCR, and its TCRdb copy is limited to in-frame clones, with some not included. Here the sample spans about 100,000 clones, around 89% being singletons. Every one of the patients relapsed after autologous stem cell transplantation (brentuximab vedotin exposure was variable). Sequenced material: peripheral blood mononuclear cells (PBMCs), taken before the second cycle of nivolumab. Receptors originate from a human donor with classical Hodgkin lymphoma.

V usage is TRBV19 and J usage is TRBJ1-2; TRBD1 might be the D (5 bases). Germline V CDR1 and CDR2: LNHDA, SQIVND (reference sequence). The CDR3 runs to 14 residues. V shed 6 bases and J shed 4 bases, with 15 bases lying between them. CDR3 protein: CASREVGDSYGYTF. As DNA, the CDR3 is TGTGCCAGTAGAGAGGTTGGTGACAGCTATGGCTACACCTTC.

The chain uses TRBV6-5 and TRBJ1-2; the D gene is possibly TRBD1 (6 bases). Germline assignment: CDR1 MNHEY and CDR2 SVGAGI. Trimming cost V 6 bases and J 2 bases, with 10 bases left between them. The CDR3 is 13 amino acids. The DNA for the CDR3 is TGTGCCAGCAGGGAGACAGGAAACTATGGCTACACCTTC. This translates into CASRETGNYGYTF.

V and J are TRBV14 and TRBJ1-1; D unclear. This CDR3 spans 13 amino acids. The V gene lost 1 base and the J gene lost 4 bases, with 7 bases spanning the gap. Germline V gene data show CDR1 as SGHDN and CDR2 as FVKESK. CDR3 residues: CASSQVRGTEAFF. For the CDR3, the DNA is TGTGCCAGCAGCCAAGTTCGGGGCACTGAAGCTTTCTTT.